Each of the 3 T cell receptor beta chains below was sequenced from the same sample in a study of brain metastases from non-small cell lung cancer. Assay: immunoSEQ multiplex PCR; the TCRdb copy retains only in-frame clones and omits some. The table lists a few thousand clones, 82% of them singletons. What was sequenced was primary lung tumor tissue. The receptors here all came from a donor at least 40 years old with non-small cell lung cancer.

The chain uses TRBV20-1 and TRBJ2-7; TRBD1 is a possible D gene (7 bases). The CDR3 has 11 residues. Germline CDR1 reads DFQATT; CDR2 reads SNEGSKA (reference sequence). V lost 5 bases, J lost 6 bases, and 11 bases lay in between. The DNA of the CDR3 is TGCAGTGCTCGTCAGGGGGGCGAGCAGTACTTC. Protein product: CSARQGGEQYF.

The chain links TRBV27 to TRBJ2-7; TRBD2 might be the D (6 bases). In germline, CDR1 is MNHEY, CDR2 SMNVEV (reference sequence). Trimming removed 10 bases from V and 6 bases from J, with 19 bases in between. The CDR3 is 13 residues long. In DNA form, the CDR3 reads TGTGCCACCTCGGGACTGGAGAATCGCGAGCAGTACTTC. Amino acid sequence: CATSGLENREQYF.

This clone turned up a few times. The same CDR3 can be traced to other DNA sequences in this sample. V usage is TRBV19 and J usage is TRBJ1-5; no clear D. V lost 7 bases, J lost 3 bases, and 19 bases lay in between. Germline V gene data show CDR1 as LNHDA and CDR2 as SQIVND (reference sequence). The CDR3 extends over 16 amino acids. DNA for the CDR3: TGTGCCAGTATGGCGGCCCTCGGGTTATCCAATCAGCCCCAGCATTTT. Translated, it gives CASMAALGLSNQPQHF.